Listed below are T cell receptor beta chains from one sample, sequenced in a study of OX40 agonist ivuxolimab in advanced cancers. Assay: immunoSEQ multiplex PCR; the TCRdb copy retains only in-frame clones and omits some. The table lists roughly 92,000 clones, around 88% of them singletons. Sequenced here: CD4+ or CD8+ T cells sorted from blood, sampled in a trial of the OX40 agonist ivuxolimab. These receptors all stem from an adult with an advanced solid tumor such as melanoma, head and neck, liver or kidney cancer. CDR3s include the opening cysteine and the closing phenylalanine or tryptophan. The order of the fields is V gene, J gene, clone size, D gene, CDR3 DNA, CDR3 protein. The D gene is left open where the match is weak. The size of a clone is reported for some rows only, either as once, few or many, or as a class for expanded clones.

>TRBV2|TRBJ2-7|-|TRBD2
TGTGCCAGCAGTGTTCGGACTAGCGGGAGTTTCGAGCAGTACTTC
CASSVRTSGSFEQYF
>TRBV5-1|TRBJ1-3|-|-
TGCGCCAGCAGGAGTGGGGGGATGCCTGGAAACACCATATATTTT
CASRSGGMPGNTIYF
>TRBV27|TRBJ1-5|-|-
TGTGCCAGCAGTTTATCGGGAAGCAATCAACCCCAGCATTTT
CASSLSGSNQPQHF
>TRBV19|TRBJ2-2|-|TRBD2
TGTGCCAGTAGCTCCTCTAGCGGGAGACCCGGGGAGCTGTTTTTT
CASSSSSGRPGELFF
>TRBV30|TRBJ2-1|-|-
TGTGCCTGGAGTATACGGGACTTCAATGAGCAGTTCTTC
CAWSIRDFNEQFF
>TRBV7-9|TRBJ2-3|once|TRBD2
TGTGCCAGCAGCTTAGTGACTAGCGGAACAGATACGCAGTATTTT
CASSLVTSGTDTQYF
>TRBV27|TRBJ1-2|-|-
TGTGCCAGCAGTTTACTGCGCAATGGGGGCTACACCTTC
CASSLLRNGGYTF
>TRBV19|TRBJ2-2|-|TRBD2
TGTGCCAGTAGTATGACCGGGAGGGTTGGAGCCGGGGAGCTGTTTTTT
CASSMTGRVGAGELFF
>TRBV7-3|TRBJ2-2|few|-
TGTGCCAGCAGCTTACTGGACACCGGGGAGCTGTTTTTT
CASSLLDTGELFF
>TRBV5-1|TRBJ2-1|-|-
TGCGCCAGCAGCTTGGCCTCAGGGGGGAGACGGATTAATGAGCAGTTCTTC
CASSLASGGRRINEQFF
>TRBV7-2|TRBJ1-1|-|TRBD1
TGTGCCAGCAGCTCCAGGGGGCGCGACACTGAAGCTTTCTTT
CASSSRGRDTEAFF
>TRBV18|TRBJ1-1|-|-
TGTGCCAGCTCACCAAGGGAAGGAGCTTTCTTT
CASSPREGAFF
>TRBV5-4|TRBJ2-7|-|-
TGTGCCAGCAGCAGTGGGGGTCTCCTCTCCTACGAGCAGTACTTC
CASSSGGLLSYEQYF
>TRBV5-1|TRBJ2-2|-|TRBD1
TGCGCCAGCAGCTGGGGACAGCTGAACACCGGGGAGCTGTTTTTT
CASSWGQLNTGELFF
>TRBV30|TRBJ1-4|-|-
TGTGCCTGGCAGAAAGGTACAACTAATGAAAAACTGTTTTTT
CAWQKGTTNEKLFF
>TRBV6-1|TRBJ2-3|-|-
TGTGCCAGCAGTTTAAAAGATACGCAGTATTTT
CASSLKDTQYF
>TRBV9|TRBJ1-3|-|TRBD1
TGTGCCAGCAGCGTAGTCGGGACAGCGAGCTCTGGAAACACCATATATTTT
CASSVVGTASSGNTIYF
>TRBV27|TRBJ1-1|-|-
TGTGCCAGCCACAGCTTGGCGAACACTGAAGCTTTCTTT
CASHSLANTEAFF
>TRBV28|TRBJ2-7|-|TRBD1
TGTGCCAGCAGGGAAAACAGGGGGTCTGGGTACGAGCAGTACTTC
CASRENRGSGYEQYF
>TRBV7-2|TRBJ2-5|-|-
TGTGCCAGCAGCTTAGTGGGTCCACAAGAGACCCAGTACTTC
CASSLVGPQETQYF
>TRBV10-3|TRBJ1-5|-|-
TGTGCCATCAGCTCCGTTCAGGATCAGCCCCAGCATTTT
CAISSVQDQPQHF
>TRBV6-1|TRBJ2-7|-|-
TGTGCCAGCAGTGAACCCTACGAGCAGTACTTC
CASSEPYEQYF
>TRBV28|TRBJ1-4|-|-
TGTGCCAGCAGTCAAGGAGGAACTAATGAAAAACTGTTTTTT
CASSQGGTNEKLFF
>TRBV7-3|TRBJ2-2|few|-
TGTGCCAGCAGCGCCCTTTGGGGCACCGGGGAGCTGTTTTTT
CASSALWGTGELFF
>TRBV30|TRBJ2-7|-|TRBD2
TGTGCCTGGAGTCCAACTAGCGGGGGGCGCGAGCAGTACTTC
CAWSPTSGGREQYF
>TRBV15|TRBJ2-2|-|TRBD1
TGTGCCACCAGCAGAGGGACAGGGGGCAGGCTCGGGGAGCTGTTTTTT
CATSRGTGGRLGELFF
>TRBV19|TRBJ2-3|once|-
TGTGCCAGTTTGGGGGATAGCACAGATACGCAGTATTTT
CASLGDSTDTQYF
>TRBV7-8|TRBJ1-2|-|-
TGTGCCAGCAGCCGGGAGGTGCAGGGTCGCCTCTATGGCTACACCTTC
CASSREVQGRLYGYTF
>TRBV27|TRBJ2-7|-|TRBD1
TGTGCCAGCAGTCCTCGACAGGGAATCTCCTACGAGCAGTACTTC
CASSPRQGISYEQYF
>TRBV27|TRBJ2-2|few|TRBD2
TGTGCCAGCAGTTCAAGCGGGAGGGTGGAGGGCGGTCAGCTGTTTTTT
CASSSSGRVEGGQLFF
>TRBV6-6|TRBJ1-4|-|TRBD1
TGTGCCAGCAGTTACGGACAGGGGAGAAGGGAAAAACTGTTTTTT
CASSYGQGRREKLFF
>TRBV28|TRBJ2-1|-|-
TGTGCCAGCAGCCCCGGGGAGCTGCTCTACAATGAGCAGTTCTTC
CASSPGELLYNEQFF
>TRBV19|TRBJ1-5|-|-
TGTGCCAGTAACAGCCACAGGCAGAGCAATCAGCCCCAGCATTTT
CASNSHRQSNQPQHF
>TRBV2|TRBJ1-2|-|-
TGTGCCAGCAGTGAATTCGGAATTCGGATCGGCTACACCTTC
CASSEFGIRIGYTF
>TRBV28|TRBJ2-7|once|-
TGTGCCAGCAGCCCTTCGGGGCTACTAATAAAGCAGTACTTC
CASSPSGLLIKQYF
>TRBV19|TRBJ2-2|-|TRBD2
TGTGCCAGTAGTATGCCCCGTCGGGCTAGCGGGCGCGGGGAGCTGTTTTTT
CASSMPRRASGRGELFF
>TRBV5-5|TRBJ1-1|-|-
TGTGCCAGCAGCTCAGATTCTCAGGGGAACACTGAAGCTTTCTTT
CASSSDSQGNTEAFF
>TRBV27|TRBJ1-6|-|-
TGTGCCAGCAGTTCCCAGGAGACCCCCTGGAATTCACCCCTCCACTTT
CASSSQETPWNSPLHF
>TRBV5-1|TRBJ1-1|-|-
TGCGCCAGCAGCTTCCTCGGGAGAGACACTGAAGCTTTCTTT
CASSFLGRDTEAFF
>TRBV18|TRBJ1-1|-|TRBD1
TGTGCCAGCTCGAGGGCTACGGGACAGGGGTTTACTGAAGCTTTCTTT
CASSRATGQGFTEAFF
>TRBV10-3|TRBJ2-7|-|TRBD1
TGTGCCATCAATTCCGGGACAGACTCCTACGAGCAGTACTTC
CAINSGTDSYEQYF